The 9 T cell receptor beta chains in this list originate from one sample, sequenced in a study of cytomegalovirus exposure and HLA in healthy donors (dated by TCRdb to the late 2010s). Library preparation employed the immunoSEQ multiplex PCR assay. For the multiplex PCR, a mixture combining 60 forward primers for TCR Vbeta segments and 13 reverse primers for TCR Jbeta segments was used. The immuneACCESS repertoire file appears here via TCRdb, limited to in-frame rearrangements. These files lack a portion of the clones; in checked studies, under half of the deficit traces to unresolved V genes, and the cause of the others is not known. The sample contains about 190,000 clones, approximately 78% of them found a single time. The ten largest clonotypes hold 0.7% to 0.95% of the sample. The sample taken for sequencing was PBMCs. These receptors originate from a woman between 18 and 29 years old in good health and CMV-seronegative.

This clone is a singleton in its sample. The V gene is TRBV19, the J gene TRBJ1-4; 12 bases match TRBD1. CDR1 LNHDA and CDR2 SQIVND come from the germline V gene (reference sequence). V lost 6 bases, J lost 12 bases, and 14 bases stayed unmatched. The CDR3 loop spans 16 amino acids. CDR3 in DNA: TGTGCCAGTAGAGGAGTTCGGGGACAGGGGGCGTGGGAACTGTTTTTT. Its translation is CASRGVRGQGAWELFF.

The rearrangement links TRBV2 to TRBJ2-7; 12 nucleotides line up with TRBD2. Germline V gene lookup returns CDR1 SNHLY and CDR2 FYNNEI. The V segment lost 3 bases and the J segment 3 bases; nucleotides outside the gene matches: 9. This CDR3 contains 17 residues. The CDR3 region is CASSDGLAGGPFYEQYF. The CDR3 DNA is TGTGCCAGCAGTGACGGCCTAGCGGGAGGGCCTTTCTACGAGCAGTACTTC.

V and J are TRBV7-2 and TRBJ1-6, with TRBD1 identical over 10 bases. Trimming at V came to 4 bases and at J to 7 bases, leaving 7 bases not matched to a gene. The CDR3 has 16 residues. The germline gives CDR1 SGHTA, CDR2 FQGNSA. CDR3 region: CASSYGQGVANSPLHF. The CDR3 coding sequence is TGTGCCAGCAGCTACGGACAGGGGGTGGCGAATTCACCCCTCCACTTT. The entire variable domain, with the rest obtained from reference TRBV7-2 and TRBJ1-6, is as follows: GAGVSQSPSNKVTEKGKDVELRCDPISGHTALYWYRQSLGQGLEFLIYFQGNSAPDKSGLPSDRFSAERTGGSVSTLTIQRTQQEDSAVYLCASSYGQGVANSPLHFGNGTRLTVT.

J is TRBJ2-7 and V is TRBV10-3; TRBD1 might be the D (6 bases). Germline V gene data show CDR1 as ENHRY and CDR2 as SYGVKD. The CDR3 runs 12 residues. With 4 bases removed from V and 4 bases from J, the gap between germline ends came to 8 bases. As DNA, the CDR3 is TGTGCCATCAGTGCCCAGGGGTACGAGCAGTACTTC. Translation gives CAISAQGYEQYF.

This rearrangement joins TRBV4-2 to TRBJ2-7; 12 bases map to TRBD2. CDR1 is LGHNA and CDR2 is YNFKEQ in the germline V gene. CDR3 length equals 15 residues. Trimming at V came to 0 bases and at J to 6 bases, leaving 3 bases not matched to a gene. The DNA of the CDR3 is TGTGCCAGCAGCCAAGATGAGACTAGCGGGAGCGAGCAGTACTTC. The encoded protein is CASSQDETSGSEQYF.

V is TRBV19 and J is TRBJ1-1; D might be TRBD1 (5 bases). V was clipped by 1 base and J by 4 bases, with 13 bases between them. CDR3 length: 15 amino acids. CDR1 and CDR2 (germline): LNHDA, SQIVND (reference sequence). CDR3 sequence: CASSIVDGGGTEAFF. The CDR3 nucleotides are TGTGCCAGTAGTATAGTGGACGGGGGAGGCACTGAAGCTTTCTTT.

This sequence joins TRBV7-9 and TRBJ1-2, with 7 bases that match TRBD1. The CDR3 is made up of 16 amino acids. Germline CDR1 reads SEHNR; CDR2 reads FQNEAQ (reference sequence). V was pared by 1 base and J by 6 bases, with 11 bases of the junction left unmatched. CDR3 DNA: TGTGCCAGCAGCTTAGGGGCCTATGGAGGGGGCCATGGCTACACCTTC. Its protein is CASSLGAYGGGHGYTF.

The rearrangement joins TRBV7-2 to TRBJ2-5, with a tentative D call TRBD2 (6 bases). The J call is doubtful: the DNA matches TRBJ2-7 better. CDR1 is SGHTA and CDR2 is FQGNSA in the germline V gene. CDR3 size: 15 residues. The CDR3 loop reads CASSLGLATIYEQYF. The DNA of the CDR3 is TGTGCCAGCAGCTTAGGCCTAGCGACCATCTACGAGCAGTACTTC.

The rearrangement links TRBV4-1 to TRBJ1-5; 7 bases match TRBD1. Germline CDR1 and CDR2: MGHRA and YSYEKL. J gave up 3 bases and V 0 bases, and 14 bases lay outside the gene matches. The length of the CDR3 is 19 residues. The chain's CDR3 is CASSQDDRYLDRANQPQHF. CDR3 coding DNA: TGCGCCAGCAGCCAAGATGATAGGTACCTCGACAGGGCCAATCAGCCCCAGCATTTT.